This T cell receptor beta chain originates from a study of T cells in Graves' hyperthyroidism and ophthalmopathy. TCR beta CDR3 regions were amplified from RNA transcripts. Carried out on the TCR CDR3, a first-round RT-PCR used the HTBI primer set. MiXCR, run by TCRdb on the multiplex PCR reads, gives a single entry per CDR3 protein. The sample includes hundreds of thousands of distinct CDR3 sequences, roughly an eighth of them seen just once. The CDR3 consists of 15 residues. The ends lost 0 bases at V and 8 bases at J; junction bases unmatched: 5. Germline V CDR1 and CDR2: LGHDT, YNNKEL (reference sequence). There are many counts of this clonotype. Ophthalmopathy patients had moderate-to-severe active disease, CAS ≥3, NOSPECS ≥4, and disease duration under 3 months. PBMCs were sourced from less than 13 ml fresh peripheral blood.

The TCR originated in a man aged 45 to 65 with Graves' ophthalmopathy. V gene TRBV3-1 combines with J gene TRBJ2-1, with 9 bases matching TRBD1. Input material: blood. Here the CDR3 DNA reads TGTGCCAGCAGCCAAGATTTGACAGGGGGGGATGAGCAGTTCTTC. The encoded protein is CASSQDLTGGDEQFF.